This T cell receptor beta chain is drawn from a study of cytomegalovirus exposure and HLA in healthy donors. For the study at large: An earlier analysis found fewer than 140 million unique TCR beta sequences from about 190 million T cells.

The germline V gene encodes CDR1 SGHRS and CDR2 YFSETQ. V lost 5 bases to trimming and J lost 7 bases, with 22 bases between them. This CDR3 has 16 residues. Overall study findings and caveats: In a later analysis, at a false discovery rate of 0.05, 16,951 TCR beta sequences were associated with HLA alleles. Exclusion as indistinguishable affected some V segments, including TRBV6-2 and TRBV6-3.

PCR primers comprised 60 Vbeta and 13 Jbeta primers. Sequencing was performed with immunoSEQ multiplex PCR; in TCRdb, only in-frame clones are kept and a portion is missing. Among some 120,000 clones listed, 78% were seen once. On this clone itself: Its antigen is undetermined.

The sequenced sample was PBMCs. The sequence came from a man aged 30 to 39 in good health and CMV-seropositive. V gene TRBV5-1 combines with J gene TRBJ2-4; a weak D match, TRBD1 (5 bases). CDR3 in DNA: TGCGCCAGCAGACCGACAGTTAGGGTGGATTTGAACATTCAGTACTTC. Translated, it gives CASRPTVRVDLNIQYF.